The present entry profiles one T cell receptor (beta chain) with its context. The target antigen is unknown. Primers: 60 Vbeta forward and 13 Jbeta reverse. Clones were sequenced by immunoSEQ multiplex PCR, and TCRdb holds only the in-frame ones, with some missing. The sample has about 200,000 clones; the top ten hold roughly 0.74%. The data derive from a study of cytomegalovirus exposure and HLA in healthy donors. Study-wide findings and caveats: TCR sequences were mostly rare, though some public TCRs occurred in many donors. Researchers reported in a later analysis that a missense DCLRE1C variant was tied to TCR beta V- and J-gene trimming.

The CDR3 spans 18 residues. The germline V and J ends were trimmed by 3 bases and 0 bases, with 18 bases remaining between them. Per the germline V gene, CDR1 is SGHVS and CDR2 is FNYEAQ. Sequencing was performed on PBMCs. The sequence was obtained from a boy aged 10-17 years in good health and CMV-seronegative. The chain has TRBV7-6 and TRBJ1-3, with D perhaps matching TRBD1 (5 bases). CDR3 DNA: TGTGCCAGCAGCTTTAGCCCGGGGGAGAACCACTCTGGAAACACCATATATTTT. Its translation: CASSFSPGENHSGNTIYF. Combining the CDR3 with reference TRBV7-6 and TRBJ1-3 gives the whole variable domain GAGVSQSPRYKVTKRGQDVALRCDPISGHVSLYWYRQALGQGPEFLTYFNYEAQQDKSGLPNDRFSAERPEGSISTLTIQRTEQRDSAMYRCASSFSPGENHSGNTIYFGEGSWLTVV.